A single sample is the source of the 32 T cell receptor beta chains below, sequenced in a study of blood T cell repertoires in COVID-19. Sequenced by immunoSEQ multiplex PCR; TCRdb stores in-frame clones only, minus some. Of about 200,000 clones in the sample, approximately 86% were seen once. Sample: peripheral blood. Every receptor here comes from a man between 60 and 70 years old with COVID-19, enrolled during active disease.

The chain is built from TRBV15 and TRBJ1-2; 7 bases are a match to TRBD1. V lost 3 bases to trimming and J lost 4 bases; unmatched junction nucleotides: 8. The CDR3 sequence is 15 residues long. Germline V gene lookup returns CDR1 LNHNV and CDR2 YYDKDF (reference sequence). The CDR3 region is CATSRSTGSSYGYTF. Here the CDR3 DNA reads TGTGCCACCAGCAGGTCGACAGGGTCTAGCTATGGCTACACCTTC.

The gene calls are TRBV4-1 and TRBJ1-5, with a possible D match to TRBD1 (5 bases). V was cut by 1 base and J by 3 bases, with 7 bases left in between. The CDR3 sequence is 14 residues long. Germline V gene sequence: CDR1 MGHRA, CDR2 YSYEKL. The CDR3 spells CASSQVTVNQPQHF. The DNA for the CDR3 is TGCGCCAGCAGCCAAGTGACAGTCAATCAGCCCCAGCATTTT.

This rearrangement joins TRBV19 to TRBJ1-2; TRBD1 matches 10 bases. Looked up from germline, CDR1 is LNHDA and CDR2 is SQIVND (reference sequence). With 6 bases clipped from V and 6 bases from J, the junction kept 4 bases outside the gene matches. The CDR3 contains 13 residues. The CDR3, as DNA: TGTGCCAGTAGACCGACAGGGGGCGATGGCTACACCTTC. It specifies CASRPTGGDGYTF.

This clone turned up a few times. For the CDR3, the DNA is TGTGCCAGCGTCAGGGGTCCTGGCTATGGCTACACCTTC. Residues: CASVRGPGYGYTF. This rearrangement joins TRBV27 to TRBJ1-2, with a tentative D call TRBD1 (6 bases). Per the germline V gene, CDR1 is MNHEY and CDR2 is SMNVEV (reference sequence). This CDR3 region has 13 residues. V was clipped by 8 bases and J by 4 bases, with 14 bases between them.

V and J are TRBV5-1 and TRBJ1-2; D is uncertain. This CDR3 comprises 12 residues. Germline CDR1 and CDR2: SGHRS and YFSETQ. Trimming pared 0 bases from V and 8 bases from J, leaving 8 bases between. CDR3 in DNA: TGCGCCAGCAGCTTGGCCCCAGGCGGCTACACCTTC. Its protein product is CASSLAPGGYTF.

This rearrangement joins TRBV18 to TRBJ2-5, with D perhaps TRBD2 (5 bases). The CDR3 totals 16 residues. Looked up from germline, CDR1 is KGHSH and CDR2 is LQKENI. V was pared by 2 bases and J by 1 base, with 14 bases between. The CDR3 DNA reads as TGTGCCAGCTCACCAGGCCTCAGGAGGATCCAAGAGACCCAGTACTTC. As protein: CASSPGLRRIQETQYF.

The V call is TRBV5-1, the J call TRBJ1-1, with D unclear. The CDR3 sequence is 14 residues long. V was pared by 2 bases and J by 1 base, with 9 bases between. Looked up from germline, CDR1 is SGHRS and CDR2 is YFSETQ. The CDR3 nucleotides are TGCGCCAGCAGCTTAGGAGGGAGGAACACTGAAGCTTTCTTT. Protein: CASSLGGRNTEAFF.

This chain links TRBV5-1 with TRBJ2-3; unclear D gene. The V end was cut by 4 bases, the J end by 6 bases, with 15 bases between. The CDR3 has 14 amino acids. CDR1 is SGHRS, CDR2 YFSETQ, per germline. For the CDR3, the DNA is TGCGCCAGCAGCATCAGCAGTTCCGGGGATACGCAGTATTTT. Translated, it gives CASSISSSGDTQYF.

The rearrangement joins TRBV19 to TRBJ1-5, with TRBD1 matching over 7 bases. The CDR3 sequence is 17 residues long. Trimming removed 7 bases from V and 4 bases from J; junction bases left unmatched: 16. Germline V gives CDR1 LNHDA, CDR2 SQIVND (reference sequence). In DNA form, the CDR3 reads TGTGCCAGTAAGCAAGAGCCAAGGCCAGGGGGGAATCAGCCCCAGCATTTT. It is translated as CASKQEPRPGGNQPQHF.

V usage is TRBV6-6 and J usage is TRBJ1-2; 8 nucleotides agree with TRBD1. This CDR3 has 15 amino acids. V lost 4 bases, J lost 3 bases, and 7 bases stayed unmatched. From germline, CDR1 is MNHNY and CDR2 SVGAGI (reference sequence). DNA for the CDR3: TGTGCCAGCAGTTCCTCCAGGGGGCAGGACTATGGCTACACCTTC. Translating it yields CASSSSRGQDYGYTF.

As DNA, the CDR3 is TGTGCCAGCAGCCGGGCTGTAGGGAGCACTGAAGCTTTCTTT. Amino acid sequence: CASSRAVGSTEAFF. The genes are TRBV4-2 and TRBJ1-1; D is unclear. The germline CDR1 and CDR2 sequences are LGHNA and YNFKEQ. V was clipped by 4 bases and J by 4 bases, with 13 bases between them. The CDR3 runs to 14 residues.

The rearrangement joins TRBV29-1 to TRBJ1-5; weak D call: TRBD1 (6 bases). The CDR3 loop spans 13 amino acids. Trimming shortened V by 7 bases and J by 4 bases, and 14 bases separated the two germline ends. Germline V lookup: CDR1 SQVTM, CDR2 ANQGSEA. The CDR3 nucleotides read TGCAGCGCCCAAGGGGGTGGGAATCAGCCCCAGCATTTT. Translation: CSAQGGGNQPQHF.

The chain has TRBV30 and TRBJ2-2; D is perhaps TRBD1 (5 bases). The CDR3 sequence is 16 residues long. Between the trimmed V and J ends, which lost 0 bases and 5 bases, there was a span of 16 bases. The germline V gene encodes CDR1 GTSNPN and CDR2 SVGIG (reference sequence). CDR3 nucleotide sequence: TGTGCCTGGAGTGTATTTGGGCAGGGCCGAACCGGGGAGCTGTTTTTT. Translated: CAWSVFGQGRTGELFF.

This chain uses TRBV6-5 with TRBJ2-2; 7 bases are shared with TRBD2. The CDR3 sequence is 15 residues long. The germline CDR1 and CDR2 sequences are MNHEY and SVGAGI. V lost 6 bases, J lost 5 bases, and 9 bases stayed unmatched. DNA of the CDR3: TGTGCCAGCAGCTTCGGACTAGTACGGACCGGGGAGCTGTTTTTT. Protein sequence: CASSFGLVRTGELFF.

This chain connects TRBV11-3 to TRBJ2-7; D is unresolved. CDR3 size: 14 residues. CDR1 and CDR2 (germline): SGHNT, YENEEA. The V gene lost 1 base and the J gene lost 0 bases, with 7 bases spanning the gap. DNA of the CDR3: TGTGCCAGCAGCTTAGGTCCGGGCTCCTACGAGCAGTACTTC. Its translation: CASSLGPGSYEQYF.

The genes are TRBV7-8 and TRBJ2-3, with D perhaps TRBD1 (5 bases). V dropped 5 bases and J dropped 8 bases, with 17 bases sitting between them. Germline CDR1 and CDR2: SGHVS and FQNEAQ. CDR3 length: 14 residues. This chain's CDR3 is CASSTDWARVTQYF. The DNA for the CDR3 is TGTGCCAGCAGCACCGACTGGGCCAGGGTTACGCAGTATTTT.

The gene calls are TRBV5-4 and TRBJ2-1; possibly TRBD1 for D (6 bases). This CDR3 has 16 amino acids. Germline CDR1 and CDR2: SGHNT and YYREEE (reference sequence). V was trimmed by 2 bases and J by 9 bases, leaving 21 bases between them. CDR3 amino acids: CASSLRPTGTTLEQFF. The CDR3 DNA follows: TGTGCCAGCAGCTTACGCCCCACAGGGACGACCCTTGAGCAGTTCTTC.

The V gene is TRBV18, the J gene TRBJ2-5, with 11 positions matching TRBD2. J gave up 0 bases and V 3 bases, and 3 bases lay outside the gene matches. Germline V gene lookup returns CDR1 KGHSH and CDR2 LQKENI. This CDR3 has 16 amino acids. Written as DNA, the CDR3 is TGTGCCAGCTCACCGTCGACTAGCGGGGACCAAGAGACCCAGTACTTC. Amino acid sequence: CASSPSTSGDQETQYF. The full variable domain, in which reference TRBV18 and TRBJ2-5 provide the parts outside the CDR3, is NAGVMQNPRHLVRRRGQEARLRCSPMKGHSHVYWYRQLPEEGLKFMVYLQKENIIDESGMPKERFSAEFPKEGPSILRIQQVVRGDSAAYFCASSPSTSGDQETQYFGPGTRLLVL.

CDR3 sequence (DNA): TGTGCCTGGGGGGGAGTTTATGGCTACACCTTC. The encoded protein is CAWGGVYGYTF. This sequence joins TRBV30 and TRBJ1-2, with D maybe TRBD1 (5 bases). The CDR3 has 11 residues. Germline V gene sequence: CDR1 GTSNPN, CDR2 SVGIG (reference sequence). With 5 bases removed from V and 5 bases from J, the gap between germline ends came to 9 bases.

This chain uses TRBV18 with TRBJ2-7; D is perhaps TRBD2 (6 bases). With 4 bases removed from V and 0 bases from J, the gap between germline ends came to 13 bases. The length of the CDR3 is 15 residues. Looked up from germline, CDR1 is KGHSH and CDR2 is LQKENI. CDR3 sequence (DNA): TGTGCCAGCTCACTCCAGGACGGGAGCTCCTACGAGCAGTACTTC. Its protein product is CASSLQDGSSYEQYF.

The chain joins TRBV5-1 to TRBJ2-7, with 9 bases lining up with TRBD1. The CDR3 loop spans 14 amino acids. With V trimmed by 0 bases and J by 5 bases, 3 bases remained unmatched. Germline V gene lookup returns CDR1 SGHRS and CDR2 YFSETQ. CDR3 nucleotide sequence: TGCGCCAGCAGCTTGGTTACAGGGGGCGACGAGCAGTACTTC. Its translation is CASSLVTGGDEQYF.

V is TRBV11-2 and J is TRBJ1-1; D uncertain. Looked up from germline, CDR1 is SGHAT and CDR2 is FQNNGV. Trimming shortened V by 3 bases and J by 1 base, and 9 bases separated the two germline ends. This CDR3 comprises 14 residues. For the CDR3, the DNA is TGTGCCAGCAGCTTGGCGGGGAGGAACACTGAAGCTTTCTTT. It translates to CASSLAGRNTEAFF. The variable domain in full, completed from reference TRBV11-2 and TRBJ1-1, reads EAGVAQSPRYKIIEKRQSVAFWCNPISGHATLYWYQQILGQGPKLLIQFQNNGVVDDSQLPKDRFSAERLKGVDSTLKIQPAKLEDSAVYLCASSLAGRNTEAFFGQGTRLTVV.

In DNA, the CDR3 is TGTGCCAGCAGCCGGGCGACAGGGCCCTCCTACAATGAGCAGTTCTTC. Translation gives CASSRATGPSYNEQFF. The gene calls are TRBV6-2 or TRBV6-3 and TRBJ2-1, with 7 bases matching TRBD1. J was trimmed by 0 bases and V by 6 bases; bases with no gene match: 8. Germline-derived CDR1 and CDR2 are MNHEY and SVGEGT. The CDR3 consists of 16 residues.

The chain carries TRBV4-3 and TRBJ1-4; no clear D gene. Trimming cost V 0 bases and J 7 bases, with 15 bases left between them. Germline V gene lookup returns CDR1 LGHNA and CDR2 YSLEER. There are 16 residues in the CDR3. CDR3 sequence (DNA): TGCGCCAGCAGCCAAGACTCCCCCGGAGGGAGTGAAAAACTGTTTTTT. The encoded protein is CASSQDSPGGSEKLFF.

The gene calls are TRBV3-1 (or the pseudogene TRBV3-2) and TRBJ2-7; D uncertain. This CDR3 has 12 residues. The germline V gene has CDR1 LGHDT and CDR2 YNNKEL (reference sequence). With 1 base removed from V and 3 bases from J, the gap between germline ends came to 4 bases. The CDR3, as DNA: TGTGCCAGCAGCCAAGCGGTCTACGAGCAGTACTTC. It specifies CASSQAVYEQYF.

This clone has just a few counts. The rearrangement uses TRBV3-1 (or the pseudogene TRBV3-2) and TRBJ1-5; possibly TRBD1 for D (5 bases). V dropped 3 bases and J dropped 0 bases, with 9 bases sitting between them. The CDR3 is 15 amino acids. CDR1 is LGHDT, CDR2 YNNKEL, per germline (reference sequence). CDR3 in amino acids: CASSQTVNSNQPQHF. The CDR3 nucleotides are TGTGCCAGCAGCCAGACAGTCAATAGCAATCAGCCCCAGCATTTT.

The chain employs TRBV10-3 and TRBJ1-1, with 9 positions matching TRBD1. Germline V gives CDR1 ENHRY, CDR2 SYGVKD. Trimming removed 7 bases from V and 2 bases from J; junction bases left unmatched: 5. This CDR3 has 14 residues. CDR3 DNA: TGTGCCATCAAGTTGGGACAGGGAAACACTGAAGCTTTCTTT. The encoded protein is CAIKLGQGNTEAFF.

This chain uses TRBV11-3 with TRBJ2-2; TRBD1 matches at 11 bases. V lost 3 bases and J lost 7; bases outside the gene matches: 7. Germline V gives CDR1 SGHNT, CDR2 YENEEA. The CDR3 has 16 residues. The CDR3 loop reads CASSFRTGGSSGELFF. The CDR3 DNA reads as TGTGCCAGCAGCTTTCGGACAGGGGGCAGCAGCGGGGAGCTGTTTTTT. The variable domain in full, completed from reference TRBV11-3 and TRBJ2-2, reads EAGVVQSPRYKIIEKKQPVAFWCNPISGHNTLYWYLQNLGQGPELLIRYENEEAVDDSQLPKDRFSAERLKGVDSTLKIQPAELGDSAVYLCASSFRTGGSSGELFFGEGSRLTVL.

CDR3 residues: CASSLGTGPYNEQFF. The CDR3 DNA sequence: TGTGCCAGCAGCCTCGGGACAGGGCCCTACAATGAGCAGTTCTTC. The chain uses TRBV5-6 and TRBJ2-1; the match to TRBD1 covers 9 bases. CDR1 is SGHDT, CDR2 YYEEEE, per germline. CDR3 length: 15 residues. V lost 4 bases, J lost 2 bases, and 4 bases stayed unmatched.

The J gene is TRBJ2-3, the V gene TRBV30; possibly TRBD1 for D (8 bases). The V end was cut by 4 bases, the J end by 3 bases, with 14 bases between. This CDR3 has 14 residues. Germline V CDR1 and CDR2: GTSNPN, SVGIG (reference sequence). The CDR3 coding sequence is TGTGCCTGGACAGGACAGGGAGGGACAGATACGCAGTATTTT. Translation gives CAWTGQGGTDTQYF.

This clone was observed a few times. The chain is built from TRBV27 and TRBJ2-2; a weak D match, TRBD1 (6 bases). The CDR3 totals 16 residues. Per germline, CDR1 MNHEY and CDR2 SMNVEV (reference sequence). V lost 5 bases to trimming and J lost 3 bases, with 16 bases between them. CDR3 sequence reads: CASSHYPTGDTGELFF. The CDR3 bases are TGTGCCAGCAGTCACTACCCGACAGGAGACACCGGGGAGCTGTTTTTT.

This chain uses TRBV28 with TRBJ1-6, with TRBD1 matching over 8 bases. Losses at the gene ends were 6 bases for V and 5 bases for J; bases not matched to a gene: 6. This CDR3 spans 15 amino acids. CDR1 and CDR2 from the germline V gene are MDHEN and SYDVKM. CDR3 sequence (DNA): TGTGCCAGCAGGAGGGGGACAGGTAATAATTCACCCCTCCACTTT. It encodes CASRRGTGNNSPLHF.